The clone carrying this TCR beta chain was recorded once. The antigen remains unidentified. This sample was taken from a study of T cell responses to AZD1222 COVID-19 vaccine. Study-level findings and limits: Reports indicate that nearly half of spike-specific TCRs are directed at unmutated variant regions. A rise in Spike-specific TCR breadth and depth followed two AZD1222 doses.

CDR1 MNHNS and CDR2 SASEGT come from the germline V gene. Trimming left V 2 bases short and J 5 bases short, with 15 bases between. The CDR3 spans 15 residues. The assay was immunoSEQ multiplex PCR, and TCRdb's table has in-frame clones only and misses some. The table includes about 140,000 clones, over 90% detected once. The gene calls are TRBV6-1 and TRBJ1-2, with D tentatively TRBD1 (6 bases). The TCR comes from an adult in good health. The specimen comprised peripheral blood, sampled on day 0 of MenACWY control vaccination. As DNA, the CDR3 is TGTGCCAGCAGTGAAAAGGCGGGGGCAGGGTATGGCTACACCTTC. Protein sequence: CASSEKAGAGYGYTF.